This T cell receptor (beta chain) was captured by sequencing in a study of T cells expressing NK-cell markers. Germline V gives CDR1 SEHNR, CDR2 FQNEAQ (reference sequence). CDR3 length: 13 residues. 5'RACE template switching built TCR beta cDNA with unique molecular identifiers. TCRdb re-called the 5' RACE reads; one entry per CDR3 protein, DNA not given. In total, the table holds about 390,000 distinct CDR3 sequences. The chain couples TRBV7-9 to TRBJ2-7. The receptor was isolated from a woman aged 45-60 years in good health. The source material was blood T cells: a sorted CD56 or NKG2C T cell subset, CD4+ or CD8+ T cells, or bulk PBMC T cells (not recorded which). The CDR3 loop reads CASSSPYKDEQYF.